The present entry profiles one T cell receptor (beta chain) with its context. The data stem from a study of blood T cell repertoires in COVID-19. Study-level information: Nucleic acid was either cDNA or gDNA, and it came from T cells, B-cell-depleted T cells, or PBMCs.

The V and J ends lost 0 bases and 3 bases, in that order; junction bases with no gene match: 4. Germline CDR1 and CDR2: SGHKS and YYEKEE (reference sequence). CDR3 length: 16 amino acids. Source study methods: Amplification with reference gene primers provided the estimates of nucleated cell counts. Sequencing used immunoSEQ multiplex PCR; TCRdb keeps in-frame clones, though not all of them. That table gives V, J and clone size, and the DNA gave D and trimming. The sample has a few hundred thousand clones; 75% to 90% are singletons. Source material: peripheral blood. The receptor comes from a man aged 25 to 40 with active or convalescent COVID-19. This rearrangement joins TRBV5-5 to TRBJ2-5; 11 nucleotides match TRBD2. The CDR3 DNA reads TGTGCCAGCAGCTTGGTTCTAGCGGGGGGTAAAGAGACCCAGTACTTC. Translating it yields CASSLVLAGGKETQYF.